These 22 T cell receptor beta chains came from one sample sequenced in a study of CD8+ T cells in alopecia areata. The sequencing template was cDNA reverse transcribed from extracted RNA. Measured with immunoSEQ multiplex PCR; TCRdb has only the in-frame clones, and not every one. Of about 150,000 clones in the sample, around 57% are singletons; the top ten hold more than 4.5%. Sequenced sample: CD4+ T cells sorted from blood. The receptors were gathered from a human donor in good health.

The chain is built from TRBV5-6 and TRBJ1-5; D remains unclear. Germline V gene sequence: CDR1 SGHDT, CDR2 YYEEEE. With 2 bases removed from V and 4 bases from J, the gap between germline ends came to 4 bases. The CDR3 totals 12 residues. CDR3 loop: CASSFLNQPQHF. The CDR3 DNA sequence: TGTGCCAGCAGCTTTCTGAATCAGCCCCAGCATTTT.

This clone turned up a few times. V gene TRBV7-9 combines with J gene TRBJ2-3; 7 bases align to TRBD2. The V and J ends lost 10 bases and 1 base, in that order; junction bases with no gene match: 11. This CDR3 has 15 amino acids. Per germline, CDR1 SEHNR and CDR2 FQNEAQ (reference sequence). In DNA, the CDR3 is TGTGCCACCTCAACCCCTCGGGGGGGCACAGATACGCAGTATTTT. This encodes CATSTPRGGTDTQYF.

This chain uses TRBV29-1 with TRBJ2-1; D may correspond to TRBD1 or TRBD2 (5 bases each). Trimming took off 3 bases at V and 8 bases at J, with 17 bases between the two ends. The germline V gene has CDR1 SQVTM and CDR2 ANQGSEA. The CDR3 contains 14 residues. CDR3 in DNA: TGCAGCGTTGACCAAGCCGGGACCCGGGATGAGCAGTTCTTC. Protein: CSVDQAGTRDEQFF.

The chain recombines TRBV2 with TRBJ1-2, with 9 bases that match TRBD1. The CDR3 is made up of 16 amino acids. The germline gives CDR1 SNHLY, CDR2 FYNNEI. V gave up 6 bases and J gave up 6 bases; unmatched junction bases: 14. CDR3 sequence (DNA): TGTGCCAGCAGAGTCGGGACAGGGAGAGAGGTACATGGCTACACCTTC. It yields the protein CASRVGTGREVHGYTF.

This clone was found a few times. This chain connects TRBV25-1 to TRBJ2-2; D could derive from TRBD1 or TRBD2 (5 bases each). The length of the CDR3 is 13 residues. Trimming took 4 bases from V and 6 from J, leaving 9 bases between them. Germline-derived CDR1 and CDR2 are MGHDK and SYGVNS. Here the CDR3 reads CASSGRGPGELFF. As DNA, the CDR3 is TGTGCCAGCAGTGGAAGGGGACCCGGGGAGCTGTTTTTT.

This chain uses TRBV19 with TRBJ2-1, with a weak D call TRBD2 (5 bases). Germline loops: CDR1 LNHDA, CDR2 SQIVND (reference sequence). There are 15 residues in the CDR3. V lost 3 bases, J lost 10 bases, and 19 bases lay in between. The CDR3 spells CASSMSGLAVGEQFF. The DNA of the CDR3 is TGTGCCAGTAGTATGAGTGGGCTAGCTGTAGGGGAGCAGTTCTTC.

This clone has a single count. This chain uses TRBV30 with TRBJ1-4, with D tentatively TRBD1 (5 bases). The CDR3 extends over 13 amino acids. V lost 1 base and J 8 bases, leaving 11 bases between the germline ends. The germline V gene has CDR1 GTSNPN and CDR2 SVGIG (reference sequence). The CDR3 region has the DNA TGTGCCTGGAGTGATGGACGGGGCGAAAAACTGTTTTTT. Translating it yields CAWSDGRGEKLFF. Supplemented by reference TRBV30 and TRBJ1-4, the full variable domain reads SQTIHQWPATLVQPVGSPLSLECTVEGTSNPNLYWYRQAAGRGLQLLFYSVGIGQISSEVPQNLSASRPQDRQFILSSKKLLLSDSGFYLCAWSDGRGEKLFFGSGTQLSVL.

The gene calls are TRBV5-4 and TRBJ2-1; 12 nucleotides agree with TRBD1. The CDR3 is 15 residues long. After removal of 3 bases from V and 7 bases from J, the junction contained 5 bases not matched to a gene. The germline gives CDR1 SGHNT, CDR2 YYREEE (reference sequence). The CDR3 DNA reads as TGTGCCAGCAGCTCAAGGGACAGGGGGCATAATGAGCAGTTCTTC. Its protein is CASSSRDRGHNEQFF. The full variable domain, rest sourced from reference TRBV5-4 and TRBJ2-1, is ETGVTQSPTHLIKTRGQQVTLRCSSQSGHNTVSWYQQALGQGPQFIFQYYREEENGRGNFPPRFSGLQFPNYSSELNVNALELDDSALYLCASSSRDRGHNEQFFGPGTRLTVL.

CDR3 amino acids: CASSSRGRVYEQYF. In DNA form, the CDR3 reads TGTGCCAGCAGTTCAAGGGGGCGCGTGTACGAGCAGTACTTC. V usage is TRBV27 and J usage is TRBJ2-7, with 7 bases lining up with TRBD1. The CDR3 is 14 residues long. J lost 4 bases, V lost 4 bases, and 7 bases had no gene match. Germline V gene sequence: CDR1 MNHEY, CDR2 SMNVEV (reference sequence).

This clone has only a few counts. The gene calls are TRBV5-4 and TRBJ2-5; D uncertain. CDR3 length: 13 amino acids. The V gene lost 4 bases and the J gene lost 5 bases, with 12 bases spanning the gap. Germline CDR1 reads SGHNT; CDR2 reads YYREEE (reference sequence). The CDR3: CASSVKNAETQYF. The CDR3 nucleotides are TGTGCCAGCAGCGTTAAGAATGCGGAGACCCAGTACTTC.

The rearrangement uses TRBV29-1 and TRBJ2-4; the D gene is possibly TRBD2 (5 bases). The CDR3 is 13 amino acids. Trimming removed 5 bases at V and 9 bases at J, with 17 bases between. Germline CDR1 reads SQVTM; CDR2 reads ANQGSEA. In DNA, the CDR3 is TGCAGCGTTAGGACTGCCTCGGGTAGCATTCAGTACTTC. It is translated as CSVRTASGSIQYF.

The chain uses TRBV19 and TRBJ2-1; 12 positions agree with TRBD1. The J segment lost 9 bases and the V segment lost 7 bases, leaving 10 bases of the junction unmatched. This CDR3 comprises 15 residues. Germline V CDR1 and CDR2: LNHDA, SQIVND (reference sequence). Here the CDR3 DNA reads TGTGCCAGTACCAATCAGGGACAGGGGGCAAGTGAGCAGTTCTTC. Translation gives CASTNQGQGASEQFF.

This clone was picked up one time. The DNA for the CDR3 is TGTGCCAGCAGCGTAGCTACGGGACTCTATGGCTACACCTTC. Amino acids: CASSVATGLYGYTF. The chain couples TRBV9 to TRBJ1-2, with D perhaps TRBD1 (5 bases). In germline, CDR1 is SGDLS, CDR2 YYNGEE. Trimming cost V 0 bases and J 4 bases, with 10 bases left between them. This CDR3 has 14 residues.

This rearrangement joins TRBV28 to TRBJ2-6; 9 bases are a match to TRBD2. J gave up 0 bases and V 5 bases, and 5 bases lay outside the gene matches. The CDR3 totals 17 residues. CDR1 MDHEN and CDR2 SYDVKM come from the germline V gene. The CDR3 bases are TGTGCCAGCAGTATAGCGGGAGCCCTCTCTGGGGCCAACGTCCTGACTTTC. Residues: CASSIAGALSGANVLTF.

The chain is built from TRBV29-1 and TRBJ2-2; no reliable D call. The length of the CDR3 is 12 residues. V lost 4 bases and J 7 bases, leaving 10 bases between the germline ends. Germline CDR1 reads SQVTM; CDR2 reads ANQGSEA. CDR3 nucleotides: TGCAGCGTTGGGGCAAATCGCGGGGAGCTGTTTTTT. This translates into CSVGANRGELFF.

The chain joins TRBV4-1 to TRBJ2-5; D ambiguous. Germline CDR1 is MGHRA and CDR2 is YSYEKL. This CDR3 spans 13 amino acids. V lost 0 bases and J 5 bases, leaving 7 bases between the germline ends. In DNA form, the CDR3 reads TGCGCCAGCAGCCAAGAATACCTCGAGACCCAGTACTTC. Protein sequence: CASSQEYLETQYF.

The rearrangement uses TRBV15 and TRBJ2-7; TRBD2 aligns across 10 bases. V was clipped by 0 bases and J by 4 bases; unmatched bases: 6. This CDR3 has 16 amino acids. Germline CDR1 and CDR2: LNHNV and YYDKDF (reference sequence). The CDR3 spells CATSRDRASGRYEQYF. In DNA, the CDR3 is TGTGCCACCAGCAGAGATAGGGCTAGCGGGAGATACGAGCAGTACTTC. The whole variable domain, remainder taken from reference TRBV15 and TRBJ2-7, is DAMVIQNPRYQVTQFGKPVTLSCSQTLNHNVMYWYQQKSSQAPKLLFHYYDKDFNNEADTPDNFQSRRPNTSFCFLDIRSPGLGDTAMYLCATSRDRASGRYEQYFGPGTRLTVT.

The chain links TRBV29-1 to TRBJ2-5; D gene ambiguous. Judging by the DNA end, TRBJ2-7 fits better; the J call may be wrong. The CDR3 consists of 12 residues. In germline, CDR1 is SQVTM, CDR2 ANQGSEA. The CDR3 nucleotides read TGCAGCGTTGAAGGTCTGAATTACGAGCAGTACTTC. Amino acids: CSVEGLNYEQYF.

This chain uses TRBV27 with TRBJ2-2; no definite D call. Germline-derived CDR1 and CDR2 are MNHEY and SMNVEV (reference sequence). Trimming stripped 5 bases from V and 2 bases from J, with 3 bases between. The CDR3 totals 12 residues. CDR3 loop: CASSPNTGELFF. The CDR3 DNA follows: TGTGCCAGCAGTCCAAACACCGGGGAGCTGTTTTTT.

The V gene is TRBV10-3, the J gene TRBJ1-5; 9 bases are shared with TRBD1. The CDR3 spans 15 residues. The germline CDR1 and CDR2 sequences are ENHRY and SYGVKD. The V gene end was trimmed by 4 bases and the J gene end by 5 bases; junction bases not matched to a gene: 6. The CDR3 DNA reads as TGTGCCATCAGTGCCAGGACAGGGGAGGATCAGCCCCAGCATTTT. This sequence encodes CAISARTGEDQPQHF.

V gene TRBV4-2 combines with J gene TRBJ2-1; 12 bases agree with TRBD2. The germline V gene encodes CDR1 LGHNA and CDR2 YNFKEQ. This CDR3 has 21 residues. The J segment lost 0 bases and the V segment lost 1 base, leaving 13 bases of the junction unmatched. CDR3 loop: CASSQGLTSGGGTSSYNEQFF. CDR3 bases: TGTGCCAGCAGCCAAGGCTTGACTAGCGGGGGCGGTACCAGCTCCTACAATGAGCAGTTCTTC.

This clone was seen a few times. This chain links TRBV29-1 with TRBJ1-1, with D maybe TRBD1 (6 bases). V was shortened by 6 bases and J by 3 bases, with 11 bases between the two germline ends. CDR3 length equals 12 residues. Germline-derived CDR1 and CDR2 are SQVTM and ANQGSEA. CDR3 nucleotide sequence: TGCAGCGTAAGACAGGTTCACACTGAAGCTTTCTTT. This translates into CSVRQVHTEAFF. Based on the CDR3 plus reference TRBV29-1 and TRBJ1-1, the full variable domain is SAVISQKPSRDICQRGTSLTIQCQVDSQVTMMFWYRQQPGQSLTLIATANQGSEATYESGFVIDKFPISRPNLTFSTLTVSNMSPEDSSIYLCSVRQVHTEAFFGQGTRLTVV.